These T cell receptor beta chains were read from a single sample in a study of blood T cell repertoires in COVID-19. The assay was immunoSEQ multiplex PCR, and TCRdb's table has in-frame clones only and misses some. The data show about 190,000 clones, around 79% seen once. Input material: peripheral blood. These receptor sequences come from a man aged 55 to 70 with active or convalescent COVID-19. Each CDR3 is given with its conserved first and last residue. A D gene is named only where the DNA matches it firmly. The size field is filled for only some rows; it gives once, few, many or a size class.

CDR3nt	CDR3aa	d_gene	v_gene	j_gene	abundance
TGTGCCAGCAGCGAGAGAACTCTGATCTTTCGGGACAGCTACGAGCAGTACTTC	CASSERTLIFRDSYEQYF	TRBD1	TRBV3-1/TRBV3-2	TRBJ2-7	NA
TGTGCCTCACGGAGGGGGCTGGTCGATGAAAAACTGTTTTTT	CASRRGLVDEKLFF	TRBD1	TRBV6-5	TRBJ1-4	NA
TGTGCCAGCAGCCACGCAACCATAGCGGGTGAGCAGTTCTTC	CASSHATIAGEQFF	TRBD2	TRBV4-2	TRBJ2-1	NA
TGCGCCAGCAGCTTGTCAGCGGGAGTTATCGGGGAGCTGTTTTTT	CASSLSAGVIGELFF	TRBD2	TRBV5-1	TRBJ2-2	NA
TGCGCCAGCAGTACTAGCGGGGGTGACCAGTTCTTC	CASSTSGGDQFF	TRBD2	TRBV5-1	TRBJ2-1	once
TGTGCCAGCAGCCAAGAGTGGAGTGAAGCTTTCTTT	CASSQEWSEAFF	NA	TRBV3-1/TRBV3-2	TRBJ1-1	many
TGTGCCAGCAGCGACAAGGGACAGATAAACACCGGGGAGCTGTTTTTT	CASSDKGQINTGELFF	TRBD1	TRBV7-2	TRBJ2-2	NA
TGTGCCAGCAGCCCTCCGGGACAGGGATGGGGGACCCTAGACGAGCAGTACTTC	CASSPPGQGWGTLDEQYF	TRBD1	TRBV7-7	TRBJ2-7	NA
TGTGCCTCAGCAATGACTAGCGGACCGTCCTACGAGCAGTACTTC	CASAMTSGPSYEQYF	TRBD2	TRBV27	TRBJ2-7	few
TGTGCCAGCAGACAGGAGGGGACCCAGTACTTC	CASRQEGTQYF	NA	TRBV6-5	TRBJ2-5	NA
TGTGCCTGGAGTGTCCAGGGTGACTACACCTTC	CAWSVQGDYTF	NA	TRBV30	TRBJ1-2	NA
TGTGCCAGCAGTTGGATGGGGGGAATGAACACTGAAGCTTTCTTT	CASSWMGGMNTEAFF	NA	TRBV6-2/TRBV6-3	TRBJ1-1	NA
TGTGCCAGCAGCTTAAATACGGCGTACAGTGAGCAGTTCTTC	CASSLNTAYSEQFF	NA	TRBV7-3	TRBJ2-1	NA
TGTGCCAGCAGTCCAATAACGCGGGAGGAGACAGATACGCAGTATTTT	CASSPITREETDTQYF	TRBD2	TRBV28	TRBJ2-3	once
TGTGCCAGCAGCCAAGATCTTGTAGCTTTCTTT	CASSQDLVAFF	NA	TRBV4-2	TRBJ1-1	NA
TGTGCCAGTAGTCCGAGTGGGGGCTACTACGAGCAGTACTTC	CASSPSGGYYEQYF	NA	TRBV19	TRBJ2-7	NA
TGTGCCAGCAGAGCCGACGGGAATTCACCCCTCCACTTT	CASRADGNSPLHF	NA	TRBV6-5	TRBJ1-6	NA
TGTGCCAGCAGCCAAAACATCCTACAGGTGCGCGGCTACACCTTC	CASSQNILQVRGYTF	NA	TRBV4-2	TRBJ1-2	NA
TGTGCCAGCAGCTTACAATTCCGTCAGGAGACCCAGTACTTC	CASSLQFRQETQYF	NA	TRBV11-3	TRBJ2-5	NA
TGTGCCGCAGGGGGCGCCCCGGATGAGCAGTTCTTC	CAAGGAPDEQFF	TRBD1	TRBV4-2	TRBJ2-1	NA
TGTGCCAGTAGGCCGGGATTCGCGGCCACAGATACGCAGTATTTT	CASRPGFAATDTQYF	NA	TRBV19	TRBJ2-3	once
TGTGCCAGCTCGCACCGGGACAGGGCAGTCGAGCAGTACTTC	CASSHRDRAVEQYF	TRBD1	TRBV18	TRBJ2-7	NA
TGTGCCAGCAGGCGGGAGGTACCCAATGAGCAGTTCTTC	CASRREVPNEQFF	TRBD2	TRBV2	TRBJ2-1	NA
TGTGCCACCAGCAGAGATACGGGGGAATCCACTATAGTTGATGAGCAGTTCTTC	CATSRDTGESTIVDEQFF	NA	TRBV15	TRBJ2-1	few
TGCGCCAGCAGCCCGGACAGGGCCGCCAATGAGCAGTTCTTC	CASSPDRAANEQFF	TRBD1	TRBV5-1	TRBJ2-1	once
TGTGCCAGCAGCGTCAGCCGGGACAGGGGGCTGGGCGAGCAGTACTTC	CASSVSRDRGLGEQYF	TRBD1	TRBV7-2	TRBJ2-7	NA
TGTGCCAGCAGCCTCGACAGGGGGTCCTACAATGAGCAGTTCTTC	CASSLDRGSYNEQFF	TRBD1	TRBV7-3	TRBJ2-1	NA
TGTGCCAGCAGCCAAGATGCGGGGGGGGATCAGCCCCAGCATTTT	CASSQDAGGDQPQHF	NA	TRBV3-1/TRBV3-2	TRBJ1-5	NA
TGTGCCAGCAGTGGCCGGGGAGCGGCGAGCTCCTACGAGCAGTACTTC	CASSGRGAASSYEQYF	NA	TRBV25-1	TRBJ2-7	NA
TGTGCCAGCAGCCCCGGTGGGGCCTTACGGGTCGAGCAGTACTTC	CASSPGGALRVEQYF	NA	TRBV7-2	TRBJ2-7	NA
TGTGCCAGTAGTATAGATGCGGGAGGGGCCGGATTCTTC	CASSIDAGGAGFF	TRBD2	TRBV19	TRBJ2-1	NA
TGTGCCATCAGTCCTGGACAGGGCGGTGGTGAAAAACTGTTTTTT	CAISPGQGGGEKLFF	TRBD1	TRBV10-3	TRBJ1-4	few
TGTGCCAGCAGCCAGATGGGACTAGCGGCAGATACGCAGTATTTT	CASSQMGLAADTQYF	TRBD2	TRBV5-4	TRBJ2-3	NA
TGTGCCAGCAGTTCAATATCCCCCCGGCAGGGCGCGGAAGCTTTCTTT	CASSSISPRQGAEAFF	NA	TRBV27	TRBJ1-1	NA
TGTGCCAGTCGGCCCTGGGGGAGGGGCTCTAGCAATGAGCAGTTCTTC	CASRPWGRGSSNEQFF	TRBD2	TRBV19	TRBJ2-1	NA
TGTGCCACCAGCCTGGGGCAACCTAGTGGATCACCCCTCCACTTT	CATSLGQPSGSPLHF	NA	TRBV15	TRBJ1-6	few
TGTGCCTGGAGTGACAGGGCAGATCAGCCCCAGCATTTT	CAWSDRADQPQHF	NA	TRBV30	TRBJ1-5	NA
TGTGCCAGTAGTACTACAGGGTATAATTCACCCCTCCACTTT	CASSTTGYNSPLHF	NA	TRBV19	TRBJ1-6	NA
TGCGCCAGCAGCTATCCGGACAGGGTAAATGGCTACACCTTC	CASSYPDRVNGYTF	TRBD1	TRBV5-1	TRBJ1-2	NA
TGCGCCAGCAGCCAATCCCAGGGGGCGCCTAGCGCGTACAATGAGCAGTTCTTC	CASSQSQGAPSAYNEQFF	TRBD1	TRBV4-1	TRBJ2-1	NA
TGTGCCAGCGGGGACAGGGTACCCGGGGAGCTGTTTTTT	CASGDRVPGELFF	TRBD1	TRBV7-3	TRBJ2-2	NA
TGTGCCAGCAGTTTCCGGGACAGCCGCGGCTACACCTTC	CASSFRDSRGYTF	TRBD1	TRBV12-3/TRBV12-4	TRBJ1-2	NA
TGTGCCAGCAGTTTCCATTCGGGAAGCTCCTACAATGAGCAGTTCTTC	CASSFHSGSSYNEQFF	NA	TRBV28	TRBJ2-1	NA
TGTGCCAGCAGCCCGTACGGGACAGGGGTCCTCCGACATGCAACTAATGAAAAACTGTTTTTT	CASSPYGTGVLRHATNEKLFF	TRBD1	TRBV14	TRBJ1-4	NA
TGCGCCAGCAGCTTCCAAGGACTAGCGGGAGAGGGGGCCGGGGAGCTGTTTTTT	CASSFQGLAGEGAGELFF	TRBD2	TRBV5-1	TRBJ2-2	few
TGTGCCAGCTCCCAGGGGACACCCGGCTATGGCTACACCTTC	CASSQGTPGYGYTF	NA	TRBV2	TRBJ1-2	NA
TGTGCCAGCTCAGAGGTCACTAGCGGGAGCACAGATACGCAGTATTTT	CASSEVTSGSTDTQYF	TRBD2	TRBV18	TRBJ2-3	NA
TGTGCCAGCAGCCAAGAGATGCCTAGCGGGAAGGAGGACCCCTACGAGCAGTACTTC	CASSQEMPSGKEDPYEQYF	TRBD2	TRBV3-1/TRBV3-2	TRBJ2-7	medium-sized